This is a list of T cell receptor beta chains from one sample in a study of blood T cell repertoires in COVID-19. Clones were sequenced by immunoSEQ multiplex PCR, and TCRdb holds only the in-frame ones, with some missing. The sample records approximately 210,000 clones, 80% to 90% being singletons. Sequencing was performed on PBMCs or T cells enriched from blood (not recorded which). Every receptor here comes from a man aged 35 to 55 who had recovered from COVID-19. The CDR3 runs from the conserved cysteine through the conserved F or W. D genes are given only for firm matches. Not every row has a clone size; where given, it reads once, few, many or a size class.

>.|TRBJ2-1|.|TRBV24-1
CATSARVSSYNEQFF
TGTGCCACCAGTGCGAGAGTGAGCTCCTACAATGAGCAGTTCTTC
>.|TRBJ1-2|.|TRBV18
CASSPPMGGIYGYTF
TGTGCCAGCTCACCACCGATGGGGGGGATCTATGGCTACACCTTC
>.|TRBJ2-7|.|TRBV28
CASKSGRVSYEQYF
TGTGCCAGCAAGTCCGGCAGGGTTAGCTACGAGCAGTACTTC
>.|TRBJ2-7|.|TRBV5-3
CARSLSRYEQYF
TGTGCCAGAAGCTTGTCACGGTACGAGCAGTACTTC
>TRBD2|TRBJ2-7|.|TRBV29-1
CSAIAGNSYEQYF
TGCAGCGCCATAGCGGGAAATTCGTACGAGCAGTACTTC
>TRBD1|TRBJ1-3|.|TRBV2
CASSGTGGNTIYF
TGTGCCAGCAGTGGGACAGGCGGAAACACCATATATTTT
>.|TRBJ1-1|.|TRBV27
CASSLRGSNTEAFF
TGTGCCAGCAGTTTAAGGGGCTCGAACACTGAAGCTTTCTTT
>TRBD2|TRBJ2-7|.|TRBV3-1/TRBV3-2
CASSQWTSAHEQYF
TGTGCCAGCAGCCAATGGACTAGCGCCCACGAGCAGTACTTC
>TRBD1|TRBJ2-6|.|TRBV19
CASSIYRGLGANVLTF
TGTGCCAGTAGTATATACAGGGGGCTTGGGGCCAACGTCCTGACTTTC
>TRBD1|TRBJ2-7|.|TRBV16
CASSQLGRQGAHDEQYF
TGTGCCAGCAGCCAACTGGGTCGACAGGGAGCCCACGACGAGCAGTACTTC
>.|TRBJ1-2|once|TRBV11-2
CASSPHQQFTF
TGTGCCAGCAGCCCCCATCAACAGTTCACCTTC
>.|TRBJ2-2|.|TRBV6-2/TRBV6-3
CASSKAGNTGELFF
TGTGCCAGCAGTAAGGCGGGGAACACCGGGGAGCTGTTTTTT
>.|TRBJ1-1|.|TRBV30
CAWSVLMNTEAFF
TGTGCCTGGAGTGTACTGATGAACACTGAAGCTTTCTTT
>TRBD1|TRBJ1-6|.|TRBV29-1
CSVSTGLLEPLHF
TGCAGCGTTTCGACAGGGCTCCTAGAGCCCCTCCACTTT
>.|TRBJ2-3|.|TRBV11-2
CASSADTDTQYF
TGTGCCAGCAGCGCGGACACAGATACGCAGTATTTT
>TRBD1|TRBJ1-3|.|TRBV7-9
CASSLAPGQGLGNTIYF
TGTGCCAGCAGCTTAGCCCCGGGACAGGGGCTTGGAAACACCATATATTTT
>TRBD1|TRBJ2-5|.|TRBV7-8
CASSLASGGWSGETQYF
TGTGCCAGCAGCTTAGCCTCAGGGGGATGGTCGGGAGAGACCCAGTACTTC
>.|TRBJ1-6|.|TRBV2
CASGTSPRPLHF
TGTGCCAGCGGCACCTCACCCCGACCCCTCCACTTT
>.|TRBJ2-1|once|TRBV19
CASSFFGQTISEQFF
TGTGCCAGTAGTTTTTTTGGACAGACAATTAGTGAGCAGTTCTTC
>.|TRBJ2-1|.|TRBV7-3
CASSLNEFSEQFF
TGTGCCAGCAGCTTAAACGAGTTTAGTGAGCAGTTCTTC
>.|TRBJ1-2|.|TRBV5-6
CASSLMADYNYGYTF
TGTGCCAGCAGCTTGATGGCAGATTATAACTATGGCTACACCTTC
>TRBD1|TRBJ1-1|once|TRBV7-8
CASSPDRGIGEAFF
TGTGCCAGCAGCCCAGACAGGGGGATTGGGGAAGCTTTCTTT
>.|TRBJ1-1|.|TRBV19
CASSRMSGGTVGTEAFF
TGTGCCAGTAGTAGGATGAGTGGAGGAACAGTCGGCACTGAAGCTTTCTTT
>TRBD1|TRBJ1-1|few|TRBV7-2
CASSLAFRQGAEAFF
TGTGCCAGCAGCTTAGCTTTTCGACAGGGCGCTGAAGCTTTCTTT
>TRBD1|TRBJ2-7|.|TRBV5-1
CASRNPGTGVYEQYF
TGCGCCAGTCGAAACCCCGGGACAGGAGTTTACGAGCAGTACTTC
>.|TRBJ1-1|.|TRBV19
CASRSGLNTEAFF
TGTGCCAGTAGGTCGGGTCTGAACACTGAAGCTTTCTTT
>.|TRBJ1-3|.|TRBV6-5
CASEIGSSGNTIYF
TGTGCCAGCGAGATCGGGAGCTCTGGAAACACCATATATTTT
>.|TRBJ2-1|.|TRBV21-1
CASSKGLAGNEQFF
TGTGCCAGCAGCAAAGGACTAGCGGGGAATGAGCAGTTCTTC
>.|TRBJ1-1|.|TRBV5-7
CASSLSMVRTMNTEAFF
TGTGCCAGCAGCTTGAGCATGGTGAGGACTATGAACACTGAAGCTTTCTTT
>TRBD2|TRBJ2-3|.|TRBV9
CASAEGSGRADTQYF
TGTGCCAGCGCGGAAGGTAGCGGGAGGGCAGATACGCAGTATTTT
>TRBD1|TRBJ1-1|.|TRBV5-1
CASSSRGMDTEAFF
TGCGCCAGCAGCTCCAGGGGGATGGACACTGAAGCTTTCTTT
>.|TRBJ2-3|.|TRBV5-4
CASSFSRNTDTQYF
TGTGCCAGCAGCTTCAGCAGGAACACAGATACGCAGTATTTT
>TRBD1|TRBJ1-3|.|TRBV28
CASSSGQIISGNTIYF
TGTGCCAGCAGTTCGGGACAGATTATCTCTGGAAACACCATATATTTT
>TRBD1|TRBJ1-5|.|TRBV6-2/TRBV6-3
CASSYRDSSNQPQHF
TGTGCCAGCAGTTACCGGGACAGCAGCAATCAGCCCCAGCATTTT
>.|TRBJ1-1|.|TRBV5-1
CASSSQGNTEAFF
TGCGCCAGCAGCTCCCAGGGAAACACTGAAGCTTTCTTT
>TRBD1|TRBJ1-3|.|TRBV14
CASSQQGASGNTIYF
TGTGCCAGCAGCCAACAGGGGGCCTCTGGAAACACCATATATTTT
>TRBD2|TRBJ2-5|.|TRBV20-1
CSASPLWGAGGDVETQYF
TGCAGTGCTAGTCCCCTGTGGGGGGCGGGAGGGGATGTGGAGACCCAGTACTTC
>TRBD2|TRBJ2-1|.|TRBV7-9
CASSPPTTSGSSYNEQFF
TGTGCCAGCAGCCCCCCCACGACTAGCGGGAGCTCCTACAATGAGCAGTTCTTC
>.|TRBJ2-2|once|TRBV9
CASSGPPGSATGELFF
TGTGCCAGCAGCGGCCCCCCTGGTAGCGCCACCGGGGAGCTGTTTTTT
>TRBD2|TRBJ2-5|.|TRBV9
CASSVQAGGRQETQYF
TGTGCCAGCAGCGTACAGGCGGGAGGGCGACAAGAGACCCAGTACTTC
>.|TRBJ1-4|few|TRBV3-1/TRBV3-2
CASRGIYNEKLFF
TGTGCCAGCCGAGGAATTTATAATGAAAAACTGTTTTTT
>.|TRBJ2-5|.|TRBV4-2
CASSQEPLQQETQYF
TGTGCCAGCAGCCAAGAACCCCTACAGCAAGAGACCCAGTACTTC
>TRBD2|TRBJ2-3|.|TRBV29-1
CSVVTSQADTQYF
TGCAGCGTTGTGACTAGCCAGGCAGATACGCAGTATTTT
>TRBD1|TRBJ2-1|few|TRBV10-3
CATDPGTAANEQFF
TGTGCCACGGACCCCGGGACAGCGGCAAATGAGCAGTTCTTC
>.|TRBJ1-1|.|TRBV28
CASKTGNTEAFF
TGTGCCAGCAAGACAGGGAACACTGAAGCTTTCTTT
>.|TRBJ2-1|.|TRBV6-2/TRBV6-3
CASSYLREVGNEQFF
TGTGCCAGCAGTTACCTCAGGGAGGTCGGCAATGAGCAGTTCTTC
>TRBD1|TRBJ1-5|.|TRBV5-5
CASSLWDRGNQPQHF
TGTGCCAGCAGCTTGTGGGACAGGGGCAATCAGCCCCAGCATTTT
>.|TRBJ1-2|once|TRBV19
CASTRAGGINYGYTF
TGTGCCAGTACCCGAGCCGGGGGGATCAACTATGGCTACACCTTC
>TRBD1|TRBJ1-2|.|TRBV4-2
CASSQEEDRARGYTF
TGTGCCAGCAGCCAAGAGGAGGACAGGGCACGAGGCTACACCTTC
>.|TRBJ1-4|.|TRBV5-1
CASSLVARNNEKLFF
TGCGCCAGCAGCTTGGTAGCCCGAAATAATGAAAAACTGTTTTTT
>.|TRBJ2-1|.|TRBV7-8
CASSLSVSGQFF
TGTGCCAGCAGCTTATCTGTGTCGGGGCAGTTCTTC
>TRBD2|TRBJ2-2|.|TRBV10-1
CASSEATSGKGELFF
TGCGCCAGCAGTGAGGCGACTAGCGGGAAAGGGGAGCTGTTTTTT
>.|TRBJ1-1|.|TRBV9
CASSPYGLNAEAFF
TGTGCCAGCAGCCCCTATGGACTTAACGCTGAAGCTTTCTTT
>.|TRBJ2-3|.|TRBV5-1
CASSLGGMGDTQYF
TGCGCCAGCAGCTTGGGCGGGATGGGAGATACGCAGTATTTT